A single sample gave rise to the 15 T cell receptor beta chains below, sequenced in a study of CD8 T cell repertoires and HIV-1 epitope variants (dated by TCRdb to 2020 to 2021). These TCRs' antigens remain unknown. Libraries were prepared through the immunoSEQ multiplex PCR assay. TCRdb took this table from immuneACCESS and kept in-frame rearrangements with V and J called. Such tables lack part of the clones; where checked against another copy, unresolved V genes explain under half of the gap, and the rest is unexplained. The sample data list roughly 4,000 clones, and approximately 70% of these were observed just once. Of the sample, approximately 40% is held by the ten largest clones. Sequenced input: cultured CD8+ T cells derived from PBMCs. Receptors originate from a male donor with HIV.

The chain joins TRBV2 to TRBJ2-3; the match to TRBD2 covers 16 bases. With V trimmed by 0 bases and J by 3 bases, 3 bases remained unmatched. CDR1 SNHLY and CDR2 FYNNEI come from the germline V gene. The CDR3 length is 18 residues. DNA of the CDR3: TGTGCCAGCAGTGAAGCGGGACTAGCGGGGGGGCGGACAGATACGCAGTATTTT. It translates to CASSEAGLAGGRTDTQYF.

This clone has just one count. This chain links TRBV28 with TRBJ2-7, with a possible D match to TRBD2 (5 bases). Germline CDR1 and CDR2: MDHEN and SYDVKM. V lost 4 bases and J lost 2, with 12 bases in between. The CDR3 is 14 residues long. The CDR3 protein is CASSSQLTTYEQYF. The DNA for the CDR3 is TGTGCCAGCAGTTCCCAACTGACTACCTACGAGCAGTACTTC.

In DNA form, the CDR3 reads TGTGCCAGCAGCTTAATAGCGGAGAGCACAGATACGCAGTATTTT. Translated, it gives CASSLIAESTDTQYF. The chain uses TRBV7-3 and TRBJ2-3; D perhaps matches TRBD2 (6 bases). Looked up from germline, CDR1 is SGHTA and CDR2 is FQGTGA. Trimming removed 1 base from V and 0 bases from J, with 8 bases in between. CDR3 length equals 15 residues.

The V and J genes are TRBV7-9 and TRBJ2-3; 8 bases map to TRBD2. After removal of 1 base from V and 4 bases from J, the junction contained 7 bases not matched to a gene. The germline V gene encodes CDR1 SEHNR and CDR2 FQNEAQ (reference sequence). There are 16 residues in the CDR3. This chain's CDR3 is CASSLEARTSSDTQYF. The CDR3 DNA is TGTGCCAGCAGCTTAGAGGCTCGGACTAGCTCAGATACGCAGTATTTT.

V and J are TRBV28 and TRBJ1-1, with TRBD1 matching 7 bases. The germline V gene encodes CDR1 MDHEN and CDR2 SYDVKM. This CDR3 has 16 amino acids. The V and J ends lost 2 bases and 7 bases, in that order; junction bases with no gene match: 13. Here the CDR3 reads CASSLRSGGTENEAFF. In nucleotides, the CDR3 is TGTGCCAGCAGTTTAAGGTCAGGGGGGACGGAGAATGAAGCTTTCTTT. The variable domain in full, completed from reference TRBV28 and TRBJ1-1, reads DVKVTQSSRYLVKRTGEKVFLECVQDMDHENMFWYRQDPGLGLRLIYFSYDVKMKEKGDIPEGYSVSREKKERFSLILESASTNQTSMYLCASSLRSGGTENEAFFGQGTRLTVV.

This clone showed up just a few times. The genes are TRBV10-2 and TRBJ2-7; possible D gene TRBD2, 6 bases. Germline V CDR1 and CDR2: WSHSY, SAAADI. The CDR3 loop spans 16 amino acids. Trimming removed 6 bases at V and 2 bases at J, with 20 bases between. The CDR3 bases are TGCGCCAGCAGGGGGGGATGGGGCAAGGGTACCTACGAGCAGTACTTC. This translates into CASRGGWGKGTYEQYF.

The rearrangement uses TRBV6-9 and TRBJ2-3, with 11 bases that match TRBD1. The germline V gene has CDR1 MNHGY and CDR2 SVAAGI. The CDR3 has 16 residues. The J segment lost 5 bases and the V segment lost 6 bases, leaving 10 bases of the junction unmatched. The CDR3 spells CASRDSDRGQGDTQYF. The CDR3 DNA is TGTGCCAGCAGGGACTCGGACAGGGGGCAGGGAGATACGCAGTATTTT.

This clone came up a few times. This chain uses TRBV27 with TRBJ1-1; D uncertain. Germline V gives CDR1 MNHEY, CDR2 SMNVEV (reference sequence). Trimming stripped 2 bases from V and 4 bases from J, with 11 bases between. The CDR3 contains 14 residues. CDR3 region: CASSLASPVTEAFF. CDR3 nucleotides: TGTGCCAGCAGTTTAGCCTCACCAGTCACTGAAGCTTTCTTT.

The chain couples TRBV7-2 to TRBJ2-7; D is undetermined. The germline gives CDR1 SGHTA, CDR2 FQGNSA. V was shortened by 3 bases and J by 3 bases, with 12 bases between the two germline ends. The CDR3 totals 14 residues. The DNA of the CDR3 is TGTGCCAGCAGCTTGGCCGGCAGAAACTACGAGCAGTACTTC. Translation: CASSLAGRNYEQYF.

The chain uses TRBV15 and TRBJ2-1; 10 bases are a match to TRBD2. Germline values: CDR1 LNHNV, CDR2 YYDKDF (reference sequence). The CDR3 totals 17 residues. With V trimmed by 2 bases and J by 3 bases, 7 bases remained unmatched. CDR3 sequence reads: CATSRNPSGSNYNEQFF. CDR3 nucleotide sequence: TGTGCCACCAGCAGAAACCCTAGCGGGAGCAACTACAATGAGCAGTTCTTC.

This chain uses TRBV11-2 with TRBJ2-1; 10 bases fit TRBD2. Trimming cost V 3 bases and J 6 bases; bases outside gene matches: 5. Germline V gene lookup returns CDR1 SGHAT and CDR2 FQNNGV. There are 15 residues in the CDR3. The CDR3 region is CASSLVAGGFNEQFF. The CDR3 bases are TGTGCCAGCAGCTTGGTAGCGGGAGGTTTCAATGAGCAGTTCTTC.

This clone is medium-sized. The chain couples TRBV28 to TRBJ1-1; D unclear. Germline V gene lookup returns CDR1 MDHEN and CDR2 SYDVKM. The ends were cut back, 1 base at V and 8 bases at J, with 11 bases in the middle. This CDR3 spans 13 amino acids. DNA for the CDR3: TGTGCCAGCAGTTTATTGGGCTCGGGGGAAGCTTTCTTT. Its protein is CASSLLGSGEAFF.

The chain employs TRBV27 and TRBJ1-4; D gene unclear. The V end was cut by 4 bases, the J end by 0 bases, with 9 bases between. Germline V gene sequence: CDR1 MNHEY, CDR2 SMNVEV (reference sequence). The CDR3 covers 15 residues. CDR3 DNA: TGTGCCAGCAGTTCACAACTCGCAACTAATGAAAAACTGTTTTTT. This sequence encodes CASSSQLATNEKLFF.

The J gene is TRBJ2-2, the V gene TRBV6-1; tentative D call: TRBD1 (6 bases). Per germline, CDR1 MNHNS and CDR2 SASEGT. V lost 4 bases to trimming and J lost 5 bases, with 11 bases between them. CDR3 size: 14 residues. The CDR3 DNA sequence: TGTGCCAGCAGTGGCAAGGGGGAGACCGGGGAGCTGTTTTTT. Its translation: CASSGKGETGELFF.

The chain has TRBV25-1 and TRBJ2-1, with D hard to call. The CDR3 loop spans 14 amino acids. Germline-derived CDR1 and CDR2 are MGHDK and SYGVNS. V was cut by 3 bases and J by 9 bases, with 15 bases left in between. The CDR3: CASSDSLRSGEQFF. CDR3 sequence (DNA): TGTGCCAGCAGTGATTCACTCAGGTCAGGTGAGCAGTTCTTC.